The rows below give T cell receptor beta chains drawn from one sample of a study of T cells in Graves' hyperthyroidism and ophthalmopathy. Each CDR3 protein is one row after TCRdb ran MiXCR on the multiplex PCR reads. This sample yields more than 300,000 distinct CDR3 sequences, of which roughly 13% are seen a single time; 8% to 13% belongs to the top ten. Sequencing used blood. These receptors were taken from a woman in her sixties with Graves' hyperthyroidism. CDR3s include the opening cysteine and the closing phenylalanine or tryptophan. The D gene is left open where the match is weak. Some rows mark clone size as missing; the rest say once, few, many or name a class of expanded clone.

J: TRBJ2-1; V: TRBV30; D: -; size: many; DNA: TGTGCCTTCCGGGAGTACAATGAGCAGTTCTTC; CDR3: CAFREYNEQFF
J: TRBJ2-1; V: TRBV7-2; D: TRBD1; size: many; DNA: TGTGCCAGCAGCTTGGGGACAGGGTATGAGCAGTTCTTC; CDR3: CASSLGTGYEQFF
J: TRBJ2-5; V: TRBV15; D: TRBD1; size: many; DNA: TGTGCCACCAGCAGCCACAGGGGGCTAAGGGAGACCCAGTACTTC; CDR3: CATSSHRGLRETQYF
J: TRBJ2-3; V: TRBV5-1; D: TRBD2; size: -; DNA: TGCGCCAGCAGCTTGGGGGCTAGCGGGGGATGGGATACGCAGTATTTT; CDR3: CASSLGASGGWDTQYF
J: TRBJ1-1; V: TRBV18; D: -; size: many; DNA: TGTGCCAGCTCACCACCCGGGAGGCGGGGGAACACTGAAGCTTTCTTT; CDR3: CASSPPGRRGNTEAFF
J: TRBJ1-4; V: TRBV27; D: TRBD1; size: few; DNA: TGTGCCAGCAGTACAAGCGGACAGGTTTTTTATGAAAAACTGTTTTTT; CDR3: CASSTSGQVFYEKLFF
J: TRBJ2-7; V: TRBV2; D: -; size: many; DNA: TGTGCCAGCAGTGAAGCGGGCAGGGGAGGCTACGAGCAGTACTTC; CDR3: CASSEAGRGGYEQYF
J: TRBJ1-2; V: TRBV19; D: -; size: -; DNA: TGTGCCAGTATCGAGGGCAGCGCCTATAACTATGGCTACACCTTC; CDR3: CASIEGSAYNYGYTF
J: TRBJ2-7; V: TRBV6-5; D: -; size: -; DNA: TGTGCCAGCAGTTACTCCCCGACCGGAGGGGAGCAGTACTTC; CDR3: CASSYSPTGGEQYF
J: TRBJ1-5; V: TRBV9; D: -; size: few; DNA: TGTGCCAGCAGCGCCGAGGGGGTGGGTAATCAGCCCCAGCATTTT; CDR3: CASSAEGVGNQPQHF
J: TRBJ1-4; V: TRBV19; D: TRBD1; size: -; DNA: TGTGCCAGTAGTACCACAGGGGCTGACAATGAAAAACTGTTTTTT; CDR3: CASSTTGADNEKLFF
J: TRBJ2-7; V: TRBV30; D: TRBD2; size: many; DNA: TGTGCCTGGAGTGGGCGGGAGTGGTACGAGCAGTACTTC; CDR3: CAWSGREWYEQYF
J: TRBJ1-1; V: TRBV3-1; D: TRBD1; size: many; DNA: TGTGCCAGCAGCCCCCGGACAGGGGGCGCCGTGGACACTGAAGCTTTCTTT; CDR3: CASSPRTGGAVDTEAFF
J: TRBJ2-7; V: TRBV24-1; D: -; size: -; DNA: TGTGCCACCAGTCCGGGTACCTACGAGCAGTACTTC; CDR3: CATSPGTYEQYF
J: TRBJ2-5; V: TRBV5-6; D: -; size: few; DNA: TGTGCCAGCAGCTCAGTGGGAGAGACCCAGTACTTC; CDR3: CASSSVGETQYF
J: TRBJ1-4; V: TRBV3-1; D: -; size: many; DNA: TGTGCCAGCAGCCCGGGGTTTACCGTTACAGGGGAAAAACTGTTTTTT; CDR3: CASSPGFTVTGEKLFF